The 27 T cell receptor beta chains given below trace back to one sample, sequenced in a study of blood T cell repertoires in COVID-19. Measured with immunoSEQ multiplex PCR; TCRdb has only the in-frame clones, and not every one. Among about 150,000 clones listed, 65% to 85% were seen once. The sample comprised peripheral blood. The receptors stem from a woman at least 80 years old with acute or convalescent COVID-19.

This chain joins TRBV4-1 and TRBJ2-5; D call uncertain. Trimming left V 0 bases short and J 2 bases short, with 4 bases between. The CDR3 extends over 13 amino acids. In germline, CDR1 is MGHRA, CDR2 YSYEKL. The chain's CDR3 is CASSQDFQETQYF. In DNA form, the CDR3 reads TGCGCCAGCAGCCAAGACTTTCAAGAGACCCAGTACTTC.

This clone has just a few counts. One junction end does not reproduce the germline sequence, and a read error may be involved. This sequence joins TRBV6-1 and TRBJ1-1; 7 bases align to TRBD1. Germline V gene sequence: CDR1 MNHNS, CDR2 SASEGT. CDR3 length equals 14 residues. The CDR3 spells CASNEQGMGVEAFF. The CDR3 region has the DNA TGTGCCAGCAATGAACAGGGGATGGGCGTGGAAGCTTTCTTT.

This clone appeared once. The rearrangement joins TRBV24-1 to TRBJ1-2; a possible D gene is TRBD1 (6 bases). This CDR3 spans 15 amino acids. Trimming took 9 bases from V and 4 from J, leaving 20 bases between them. Per germline, CDR1 KGHDR and CDR2 SFDVKD. The CDR3 nucleotides are TGTGCCACCTACCTATCCTCGACAGGACTCTATGGCTACACCTTC. This sequence encodes CATYLSSTGLYGYTF.

This chain connects TRBV9 to TRBJ2-5; 8 positions agree with TRBD1. V gave up 0 bases and J gave up 4 bases; unmatched junction bases: 8. The CDR3 has 16 residues. The germline gives CDR1 SGDLS, CDR2 YYNGEE. CDR3 bases: TGTGCCAGCAGCGTAGCTGGGGCAGGGGGCGGAGAGACCCAGTACTTC. Translating gives CASSVAGAGGGETQYF. The full variable domain, in which reference TRBV9 and TRBJ2-5 provide the parts outside the CDR3, is DSGVTQTPKHLITATGQRVTLRCSPRSGDLSVYWYQQSLDQGLQFLIQYYNGEERAKGNILERFSAQQFPDLHSELNLSSLELGDSALYFCASSVAGAGGGETQYFGPGTRLLVL.

The V and J genes are TRBV7-8 and TRBJ1-1; 7 nucleotides agree with TRBD1. J lost 0 bases, V lost 5 bases, and 9 bases had no gene match. Germline values: CDR1 SGHVS, CDR2 FQNEAQ. The CDR3 consists of 16 residues. The CDR3 nucleotides read TGTGCCAGCAGCCCAGGGACAGTTTCCATGAACACTGAAGCTTTCTTT. Protein: CASSPGTVSMNTEAFF.

The chain joins TRBV5-6 to TRBJ2-3; 9 nucleotides line up with TRBD1. V was clipped by 2 bases and J by 0 bases; unmatched bases: 13. Germline V gives CDR1 SGHDT, CDR2 YYEEEE. The CDR3 is made up of 19 amino acids. The CDR3 region has the DNA TGTGCCAGCAGCTTTTTACCGGGACAGGGTTTGGGTAGCACAGATACGCAGTATTTT. This encodes CASSFLPGQGLGSTDTQYF.

This sequence joins TRBV6-1 and TRBJ1-5; TRBD1 is a possible D gene (6 bases). The CDR3 has 14 residues. Germline-derived CDR1 and CDR2 are MNHNS and SASEGT. The ends were cut back, 3 bases at V and 3 bases at J, with 9 bases in the middle. The CDR3 reads CASSDTGSNQPQHF. Here the CDR3 DNA reads TGTGCCAGCAGTGATACAGGGTCCAATCAGCCCCAGCATTTT.

This clone turned up a few times. The chain has TRBV29-1 and TRBJ1-5, with TRBD1 matching 7 bases. The CDR3 is 12 residues long. With V trimmed by 6 bases and J by 7 bases, 6 bases remained unmatched. CDR1 and CDR2 from the germline V gene are SQVTM and ANQGSEA. The CDR3 DNA follows: TGCAGCGTCTCAGGGGGTTCCCAGCCCCAGCATTTT. Residues: CSVSGGSQPQHF. Combining the CDR3 with reference TRBV29-1 and TRBJ1-5 gives the whole variable domain SAVISQKPSRDICQRGTSLTIQCQVDSQVTMMFWYRQQPGQSLTLIATANQGSEATYESGFVIDKFPISRPNLTFSTLTVSNMSPEDSSIYLCSVSGGSQPQHFGDGTRLSIL.

The V call is TRBV19, the J call TRBJ1-1, with 7 bases matching TRBD1. The length of the CDR3 is 17 residues. Germline V gene lookup returns CDR1 LNHDA and CDR2 SQIVND (reference sequence). Losses at the gene ends were 5 bases for V and 0 bases for J; bases not matched to a gene: 12. Written as DNA, the CDR3 is TGTGCCAGTAGTCCCCGAATTGGGACAGCTATGAACACTGAAGCTTTCTTT. Residues: CASSPRIGTAMNTEAFF. Full variable domain (rest looked up from reference TRBV19 and TRBJ1-1): DGGITQSPKYLFRKEGQNVTLSCEQNLNHDAMYWYRQDPGQGLRLIYYSQIVNDFQKGDIAEGYSVSREKKESFPLTVTSAQKNPTAFYLCASSPRIGTAMNTEAFFGQGTRLTVV.

The chain carries TRBV3-1 (or the pseudogene TRBV3-2) and TRBJ1-2, with 8 bases lining up with TRBD1. The germline CDR1 and CDR2 sequences are LGHDT and YNNKEL (reference sequence). Unmatched junction bases numbered 6, after V lost 5 bases and J lost 7 bases. The CDR3 contains 13 residues. In DNA, the CDR3 is TGTGCCAGCAGCAACCGGGACAGGACTGGCTACACCTTC. As protein: CASSNRDRTGYTF.

This clone was seen a few times. The rearrangement joins TRBV6-5 to TRBJ2-7; D may be TRBD1 (6 bases). This CDR3 has 15 residues. From germline, CDR1 is MNHEY and CDR2 SVGAGI. Trimming left V 0 bases short and J 3 bases short, with 12 bases between. For the CDR3, the DNA is TGTGCCAGCAGTTACTCCCCCGGACAGAACTACGAGCAGTACTTC. It translates to CASSYSPGQNYEQYF.

The chain combines TRBV4-2 with TRBJ1-5, with 7 positions matching TRBD1. With V trimmed by 0 bases and J by 2 bases, 4 bases remained unmatched. This CDR3 has 16 amino acids. The V gene's germline CDR1 is LGHNA and CDR2 YNFKEQ. The CDR3 spells CASSQDNRGGNQPQHF. The CDR3 DNA reads as TGTGCCAGCAGCCAAGATAACAGGGGAGGCAATCAGCCCCAGCATTTT.

There are a few counts of this clone. This chain links TRBV15 with TRBJ1-2, with D unresolved. CDR1 LNHNV and CDR2 YYDKDF come from the germline V gene (reference sequence). V was shortened by 1 base and J by 4 bases, with 13 bases between the two germline ends. This CDR3 has 15 amino acids. The CDR3 DNA follows: TGTGCCACCAGCAGAGTCGAAGGAGAGTCCTATGGCTACACCTTC. Translated: CATSRVEGESYGYTF.

The chain joins TRBV10-3 to TRBJ1-1, with TRBD1 as a possible D gene (5 bases). The germline V gene encodes CDR1 ENHRY and CDR2 SYGVKD. Trimming cost V 11 bases and J 4 bases, with 20 bases left between them. CDR3 size: 14 residues. The CDR3 loop reads CAAYKGQGVTEAFF. CDR3 in DNA: TGTGCCGCTTATAAAGGGCAGGGTGTCACTGAAGCTTTCTTT.

J is TRBJ2-5 and V is TRBV5-1; a possible D gene is TRBD1 (5 bases). The CDR3 has 15 amino acids. The V end lost 3 bases, the J end lost 2 bases, and 14 bases lay between the germline ends. Germline V gene lookup returns CDR1 SGHRS and CDR2 YFSETQ. The CDR3 here is CASSSDSSIQETQYF. The CDR3 DNA sequence: TGCGCCAGCAGCTCCGACAGTTCGATTCAAGAGACCCAGTACTTC.

This chain links TRBV19 with TRBJ2-1; TRBD1 is a possible D gene (6 bases). The germline CDR1 and CDR2 sequences are LNHDA and SQIVND (reference sequence). Deletions cut 3 bases from V and 6 bases from J, with 15 bases between. This CDR3 contains 15 residues. CDR3 DNA sequence: TGTGCCAGTAGTATCGGCCCCGGCAGGGGCAATGAGCAGTTCTTC. Translating it yields CASSIGPGRGNEQFF.

The chain carries TRBV19 and TRBJ1-5; no firm D call. The CDR3 runs to 12 residues. Germline lookup yields CDR1 LNHDA and CDR2 SQIVND (reference sequence). Trimming left V 8 bases short and J 6 bases short, with 11 bases between. CDR3 in amino acids: CASLGRRQPQHF. In nucleotides, the CDR3 is TGTGCCAGTCTGGGGAGGCGTCAGCCCCAGCATTTT.

The chain is built from TRBV29-1 and TRBJ2-3, with 11 bases fitting TRBD2. This CDR3 comprises 15 residues. CDR1 SQVTM and CDR2 ANQGSEA come from the germline V gene. Trimming took 7 bases from V and 0 from J; bases not matched to a gene: 6. The CDR3 DNA sequence: TGCAGCGGGGGGACTAGCGGATTTAGCACAGATACGCAGTATTTT. Its protein is CSGGTSGFSTDTQYF.

A single count supports this clone. V is TRBV7-3 and J is TRBJ1-2, with TRBD1 matching over 8 bases. V was clipped by 4 bases and J by 3 bases; unmatched bases: 7. CDR3 length: 15 amino acids. The germline V gene has CDR1 SGHTA and CDR2 FQGTGA. The CDR3 here is CASSSNPQGDYGYTF. DNA of the CDR3: TGTGCCAGCAGCTCCAACCCACAGGGGGACTATGGCTACACCTTC.

The chain employs TRBV27 and TRBJ2-7; 7 bases match TRBD1. Germline trimming cut 6 bases from V and 4 bases from J; bases unmatched to any gene: 15. CDR1 and CDR2 (germline): MNHEY, SMNVEV (reference sequence). The CDR3 length is 16 residues. CDR3 sequence reads: CASRRTSDRDGYEQYF. Here the CDR3 DNA reads TGTGCCAGCAGGAGAACCTCAGACAGGGACGGGTACGAGCAGTACTTC.

Here the CDR3 reads CASSLGGPNQPQHF. The CDR3 DNA reads as TGTGCCAGCAGCTTAGGAGGCCCCAATCAGCCCCAGCATTTT. This sequence joins TRBV7-9 and TRBJ1-5; D is uncertain. Germline values: CDR1 SEHNR, CDR2 FQNEAQ (reference sequence). The CDR3 totals 14 residues. The V end was cut by 1 base, the J end by 3 bases, with 7 bases between.

V gene TRBV19 combines with J gene TRBJ1-5; TRBD1 matches 11 bases. Germline values: CDR1 LNHDA, CDR2 SQIVND (reference sequence). After removal of 6 bases from V and 7 bases from J, the junction contained 5 bases not matched to a gene. This CDR3 comprises 14 residues. The CDR3 reads CASSTDRGLQPQHF. The CDR3 bases are TGTGCCAGTAGCACGGACAGGGGGCTGCAGCCCCAGCATTTT.

V usage is TRBV6-5 and J usage is TRBJ2-1; 7 bases map to TRBD1. The germline CDR1 and CDR2 sequences are MNHEY and SVGAGI. V lost 1 base to trimming and J lost 12 bases; unmatched junction nucleotides: 15. This CDR3 has 16 amino acids. CDR3 sequence reads: CASSYFLPNRHRGQFF. CDR3 nucleotides: TGTGCCAGCAGTTACTTCTTACCAAACCGCCACAGGGGGCAGTTCTTC.

The chain has TRBV4-1 and TRBJ1-1; maybe TRBD1 (5 bases). The length of the CDR3 is 15 residues. From germline, CDR1 is MGHRA and CDR2 YSYEKL. Trimming took off 3 bases at V and 7 bases at J, with 18 bases between the two ends. CDR3 region: CASSQEIPGGLEAFF. CDR3 nucleotide sequence: TGCGCCAGCAGCCAGGAAATTCCGGGGGGACTTGAAGCTTTCTTT.

This sequence joins TRBV5-6 and TRBJ1-2; 9 nucleotides agree with TRBD1. Germline CDR1 and CDR2: SGHDT and YYEEEE. Trimming at V came to 6 bases and at J to 4 bases, leaving 7 bases not matched to a gene. The CDR3 has 14 residues. The CDR3 DNA sequence: TGTGCCAGCACCGCACTGGACAGGGGCTATGGCTACACCTTC. Its protein is CASTALDRGYGYTF.

This rearrangement joins TRBV24-1 to TRBJ2-3; D is ambiguous. The CDR3 runs to 14 residues. With 3 bases removed from V and 4 bases from J, the gap between germline ends came to 10 bases. Germline values: CDR1 KGHDR, CDR2 SFDVKD. The CDR3 sequence is CATSDPSSADTQYF. The CDR3 region has the DNA TGTGCCACCAGTGATCCTTCTTCGGCAGATACGCAGTATTTT.

The J gene is TRBJ2-2, the V gene TRBV10-3; 9 bases map to TRBD1. In germline, CDR1 is ENHRY, CDR2 SYGVKD. The V and J ends lost 6 bases and 5 bases, in that order; junction bases with no gene match: 7. CDR3 length: 15 amino acids. CDR3 protein: CAISRGQGATGELFF. The CDR3 region has the DNA TGTGCCATCAGCAGGGGACAGGGTGCAACCGGGGAGCTGTTTTTT.